This T cell receptor (beta chain) was sequenced in a study of fetal regulatory T cell absence and autoimmunity. As for the study in general: Exocrine pancreas autoimmunity occurred in IPEX patients lacking clinical diabetes. Study-wide points: Oligoclonal TCR enrichment in pancreas over cord blood reached over 90-fold for some clones.

As for this clone: What it binds is not known.

Trimming stripped 5 bases from V and 5 bases from J, with 18 bases between. The germline gives CDR1 SGHAT, CDR2 FQNNGV. The length of the CDR3 is 15 residues. The data were produced by immunoSEQ multiplex PCR, yet TCRdb's version contains in-frame clones alone and is incomplete. The sample shows roughly 95,000 clones, 72% of them seen only once. The chain has TRBV11-2 and TRBJ2-5; D perhaps matches TRBD2 (5 bases). Input material: pancreas tissue. The clonotype was recovered from a male donor with IPEX syndrome. This CDR3 reads CASSLIRAALETQYF. The CDR3 DNA follows: TGTGCCAGCAGCCTTATCAGAGCGGCCCTTGAGACCCAGTACTTC. The variable domain in full, with the rest retrieved from reference TRBV11-2 and TRBJ2-5, is EAGVAQSPRYKIIEKRQSVAFWCNPISGHATLYWYQQILGQGPKLLIQFQNNGVVDDSQLPKDRFSAERLKGVDSTLKIQPAKLEDSAVYLCASSLIRAALETQYFGPGTRLLVL.